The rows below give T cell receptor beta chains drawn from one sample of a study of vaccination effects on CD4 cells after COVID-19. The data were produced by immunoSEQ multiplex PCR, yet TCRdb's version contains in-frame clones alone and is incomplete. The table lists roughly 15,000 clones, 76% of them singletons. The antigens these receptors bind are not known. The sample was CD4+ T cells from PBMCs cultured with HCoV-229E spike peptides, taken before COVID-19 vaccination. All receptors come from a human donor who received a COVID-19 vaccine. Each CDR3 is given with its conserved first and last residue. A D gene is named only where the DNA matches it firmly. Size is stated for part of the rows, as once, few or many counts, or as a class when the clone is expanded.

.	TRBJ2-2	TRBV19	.	CASSIGGRVGAGELFF	TGTGCCAGTAGTATAGGAGGCAGGGTTGGGGCCGGGGAGCTGTTTTTT
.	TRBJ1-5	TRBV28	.	CASRSGLVGYQPQHF	TGTGCCAGCAGAAGCGGACTCGTGGGGTATCAGCCCCAGCATTTT
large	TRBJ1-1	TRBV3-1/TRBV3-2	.	CASSQGAGAFF	TGTGCCAGCAGCCAGGGGGCCGGAGCTTTCTTT
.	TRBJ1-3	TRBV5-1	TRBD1	CASRTGTGNTIYF	TGCGCCAGCAGGACAGGGACTGGAAACACCATATATTTT
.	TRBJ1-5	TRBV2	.	CASSGRGSSNQPQHF	TGTGCCAGCAGTGGCAGAGGGAGTAGCAATCAGCCCCAGCATTTT
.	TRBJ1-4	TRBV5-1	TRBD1	CASSTTGDATNEKLFF	TGCGCCAGCAGCACGACAGGGGATGCAACTAATGAAAAACTGTTTTTT
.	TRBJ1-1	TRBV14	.	CASSQNFPATVYTEAFF	TGTGCCAGCAGCCAAAATTTTCCGGCGACAGTCTACACTGAAGCTTTCTTT
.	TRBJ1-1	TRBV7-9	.	CASSLGGTKRLNTEAFF	TGTGCCAGCAGCTTAGGAGGGACCAAGCGTTTGAACACTGAAGCTTTCTTT
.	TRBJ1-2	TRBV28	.	CASIGTSENYGYTF	TGTGCCAGCATAGGGACCTCGGAGAACTATGGCTACACCTTC
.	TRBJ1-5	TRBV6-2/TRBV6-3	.	CASTPMGGNQPQHF	TGTGCCAGCACCCCCATGGGGGGGAATCAGCCCCAGCATTTT
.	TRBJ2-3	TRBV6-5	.	CASSTRTDTQYF	TGTGCCAGCAGCACCCGCACAGATACGCAGTATTTT
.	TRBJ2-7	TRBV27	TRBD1	CASSLGQVVYEQYF	TGTGCCAGCAGTCTCGGACAGGTAGTCTACGAGCAGTACTTC
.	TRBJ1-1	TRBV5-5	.	CASSPDDRQGNTEAFF	TGTGCCAGCAGCCCCGACGACAGGCAGGGAAACACTGAAGCTTTCTTT
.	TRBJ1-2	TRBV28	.	CASSSRGAGTYGYTF	TGTGCCAGCAGTTCCCGGGGGGCAGGGACCTATGGCTACACCTTC
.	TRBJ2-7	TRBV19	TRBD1	CASMVDRGSYEQYF	TGTGCCAGTATGGTGGACAGGGGCTCCTACGAGCAGTACTTC
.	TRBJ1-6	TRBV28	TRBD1	CASRGTGNSPLHF	TGTGCCAGCAGGGGGACAGGGAATTCACCCCTCCACTTT
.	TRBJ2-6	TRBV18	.	CASSPRSGANVLTF	TGTGCCAGCTCCCCTCGATCTGGGGCCAACGTCCTGACTTTC
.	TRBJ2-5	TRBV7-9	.	CASSLRGEETQYF	TGTGCCAGCAGCTTACGGGGAGAGGAGACCCAGTACTTC
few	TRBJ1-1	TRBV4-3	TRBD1	CASSQERVWTGGEAFF	TGCGCCAGCAGCCAAGAACGGGTATGGACAGGGGGCGAAGCTTTCTTT
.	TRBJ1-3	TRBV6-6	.	CASSYLGGHSGNTIYF	TGTGCCAGCAGTTATTTGGGGGGACACTCTGGAAACACCATATATTTT
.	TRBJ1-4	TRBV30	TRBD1	CAWSLGQLEKLFF	TGTGCCTGGAGTCTGGGACAGCTCGAAAAACTGTTTTTT
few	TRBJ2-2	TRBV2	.	CASSEMSRGRQFF	TGTGCCAGCAGTGAAATGAGCAGGGGCCGTCAGTTTTTT
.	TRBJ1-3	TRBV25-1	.	CASSEIGSGNTIYF	TGTGCCAGCAGTGAAATTGGGTCCGGAAACACCATATATTTT
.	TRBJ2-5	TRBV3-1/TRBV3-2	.	CASGQETQYF	TGTGCCAGCGGTCAAGAGACCCAGTACTTC
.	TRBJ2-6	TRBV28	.	CASRGEAGGANVLTF	TGTGCCAGCAGGGGGGAGGCAGGTGGGGCCAACGTCCTGACTTTC
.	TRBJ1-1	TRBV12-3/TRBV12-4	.	CASSQGMNTEAFF	TGTGCCAGCAGTCAGGGGATGAACACTGAAGCTTTCTTT
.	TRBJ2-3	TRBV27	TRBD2	CASSLSPGLAGERRADTQYF	TGTGCCAGCAGTTTATCCCCGGGACTAGCGGGAGAACGACGCGCAGATACGCAGTATTTT
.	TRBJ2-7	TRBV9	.	CASSPGTRTGFYEQYF	TGTGCCAGCAGCCCCGGGACAAGGACCGGCTTTTACGAGCAGTACTTC
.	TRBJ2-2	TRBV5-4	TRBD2	CASSRVSGGTGELFF	TGTGCCAGCAGCCGGGTGTCGGGGGGGACCGGGGAGCTGTTTTTT
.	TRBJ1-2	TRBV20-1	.	CSAQDSPGYTF	TGCAGTGCCCAGGACAGTCCTGGCTACACCTTC
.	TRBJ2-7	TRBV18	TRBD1	CASSPGGQGPYEQYF	TGTGCCAGCTCACCAGGAGGACAGGGACCCTACGAGCAGTACTTC
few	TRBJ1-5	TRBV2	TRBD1	CASNPDRDGQPQHF	TGTGCCAGCAATCCCGACAGGGATGGACAGCCCCAGCATTTT
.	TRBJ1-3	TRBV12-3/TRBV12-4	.	CASSLGGNTIYF	TGTGCCAGCAGTTTAGGTGGAAACACCATATATTTT
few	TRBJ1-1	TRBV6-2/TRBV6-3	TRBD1	CASSPHDREGAEAFF	TGTGCCAGCAGTCCACATGACAGGGAAGGGGCTGAAGCTTTCTTT
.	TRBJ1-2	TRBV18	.	CATKSWTEDGYTF	TGTGCCACCAAATCCTGGACCGAGGATGGCTACACCTTC
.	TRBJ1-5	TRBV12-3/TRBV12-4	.	CASSFDNQPQHF	TGTGCCAGCAGTTTCGACAATCAGCCCCAGCATTTT
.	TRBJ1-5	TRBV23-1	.	CASSQDRLCNQPQHF	TGCGCCAGCAGTCAAGACCGCCTATGCAATCAGCCCCAGCATTTT
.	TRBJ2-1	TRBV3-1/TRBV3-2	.	CASSQDTSYNEQFF	TGTGCCAGCAGCCAAGATACTAGCTACAATGAGCAGTTCTTC
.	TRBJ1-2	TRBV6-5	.	CASSYYGRDEGYTF	TGTGCCAGCAGTTACTATGGGAGGGATGAGGGCTACACCTTC
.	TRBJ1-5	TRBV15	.	CATSRDPGIGQPQHF	TGTGCCACCAGCAGAGATCCAGGGATCGGTCAGCCCCAGCATTTT
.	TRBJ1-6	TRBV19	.	CASSSFSSGTGGSPLHF	TGTGCCAGTAGTTCCTTTTCCTCCGGGACCGGGGGGTCACCCCTCCACTTT
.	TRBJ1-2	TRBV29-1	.	CSGVTDNYGYTF	TGCAGCGGGGTCACGGACAACTATGGCTACACCTTC
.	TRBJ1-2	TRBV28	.	CASIPGWASAGYTF	TGTGCCAGCATCCCCGGGTGGGCTTCCGCTGGCTACACCTTC
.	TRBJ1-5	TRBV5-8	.	CASSLEQSNQPQHF	TGTGCCAGCAGCTTGGAACAGAGCAATCAGCCCCAGCATTTT
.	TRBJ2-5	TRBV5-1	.	CASSSRTRQETQYF	TGCGCCAGCAGCTCCCGGACACGACAAGAGACCCAGTACTTC
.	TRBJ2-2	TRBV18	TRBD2	CASSPRSGGPNTGELFF	TGTGCCAGCTCACCGAGGTCGGGAGGGCCAAACACCGGGGAGCTGTTTTTT
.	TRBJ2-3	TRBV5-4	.	CASSLKGGTDTQYF	TGTGCCAGCAGCTTGAAAGGTGGGACAGATACGCAGTATTTT
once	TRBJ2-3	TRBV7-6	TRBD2	CASSLARGSGGYTNTQYF	TGTGCCAGCAGCTTAGCGCGGGGTAGCGGGGGATACACAAATACGCAGTATTTT
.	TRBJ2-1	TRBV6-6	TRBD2	CASSRLAGERGNEQFF	TGTGCCAGCAGTCGACTAGCGGGGGAGAGGGGGAATGAGCAGTTCTTC
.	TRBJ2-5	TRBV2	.	CASSGLAQAAQYF	TGTGCCAGCAGTGGCCTAGCGCAGGCAGCCCAGTACTTC
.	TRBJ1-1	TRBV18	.	CASSPRVQGNGAFF	TGTGCCAGCTCACCAAGGGTTCAGGGCAATGGAGCTTTCTTT
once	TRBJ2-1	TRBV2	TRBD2	CATGLAGGPYNEQFF	TGTGCCACCGGACTAGCGGGAGGGCCGTACAATGAGCAGTTCTTC
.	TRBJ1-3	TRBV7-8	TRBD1	CASSLVTGAGNTIYF	TGTGCCAGCAGCTTAGTAACAGGGGCTGGAAACACCATATATTTT